Shown below are 6 T cell receptor beta chains from a single sample sequenced in a study of blood T cell repertoires in COVID-19. Repertoires were generated with immunoSEQ multiplex PCR, while TCRdb's copy carries only in-frame clones and drops some. Of more than 40,000 clones in the sample, roughly 85% are singletons; the top ten hold around 4.7%. The sequenced sample was peripheral blood. The receptors derive from a man aged 60 to 69 with acute or convalescent COVID-19.

Remarks on this clone: Sequence at one end of the junction differs from germline and may be a read error. V gene TRBV3-1 (or the pseudogene TRBV3-2) combines with J gene TRBJ2-1, with D perhaps TRBD1 (5 bases). This CDR3 is built from 11 residues. CDR1 is LGHDT, CDR2 YNNKEL, per germline (reference sequence). The CDR3 DNA reads TGTGCCAGCAGCCAAGGGGTGCGGACAATCTTC. Translation: CASSQGVRTIF.

The V and J genes are TRBV29-1 and TRBJ1-2, with 8 bases fitting TRBD1. Trimming took 4 bases from V and 2 from J; bases not matched to a gene: 6. The germline V gene encodes CDR1 SQVTM and CDR2 ANQGSEA. This CDR3 is built from 14 residues. The CDR3 coding sequence is TGCAGCGTTGGACAGGGGATCCAGAACTATGGCTACACCTTC. This gives the protein CSVGQGIQNYGYTF.

Written as DNA, the CDR3 is TGCGCCAGCAAACCGGGAGGCGGCACAGATACGCAGTATTTT. This sequence encodes CASKPGGGTDTQYF. The rearrangement joins TRBV5-1 to TRBJ2-3; TRBD2 aligns across 7 bases. The CDR3 loop spans 14 amino acids. Trimming at V came to 6 bases and at J to 1 base, leaving 5 bases not matched to a gene. In germline, CDR1 is SGHRS, CDR2 YFSETQ.

The CDR3 DNA is TGTGCCAGCGTGGACAGCGGTCCCAGACGGACTGAAGCTTTCTTT. Translated, it gives CASVDSGPRRTEAFF. This chain links TRBV7-8 with TRBJ1-1; D perhaps matches TRBD1 (6 bases). This CDR3 is 15 amino acids long. Trimming pared 8 bases from V and 5 bases from J, leaving 21 bases between. The germline gives CDR1 SGHVS, CDR2 FQNEAQ. The full variable domain, with the rest looked up from reference TRBV7-8 and TRBJ1-1, is GAGVSQSPRYKVAKRGQDVALRCDPISGHVSLFWYQQALGQGPEFLTYFQNEAQLDKSGLPSDRFFAERPEGSVSTLKIQRTQQEDSAVYLCASVDSGPRRTEAFFGQGTRLTVV.

The chain couples TRBV10-2 to TRBJ2-1; 8 bases align to TRBD1. V lost 0 bases, J lost 0 bases, and 4 bases stayed unmatched. Germline V gene data show CDR1 as WSHSY and CDR2 as SAAADI. This CDR3 contains 17 residues. DNA of the CDR3: TGCGCCAGCAGTGAGTCGGTACAGGGGGTCTCCTACAATGAGCAGTTCTTC. Protein: CASSESVQGVSYNEQFF.

This sequence joins TRBV6-1 and TRBJ1-6; unclear D gene. Per germline, CDR1 MNHNS and CDR2 SASEGT. The CDR3 spans 17 residues. Trimming stripped 1 base from V and 0 bases from J, with 10 bases between. CDR3 coding DNA: TGTGCCAGCAGTGAAGTTCCCGCGAGCTCCTATAATTCACCCCTCCACTTT. This sequence encodes CASSEVPASSYNSPLHF.